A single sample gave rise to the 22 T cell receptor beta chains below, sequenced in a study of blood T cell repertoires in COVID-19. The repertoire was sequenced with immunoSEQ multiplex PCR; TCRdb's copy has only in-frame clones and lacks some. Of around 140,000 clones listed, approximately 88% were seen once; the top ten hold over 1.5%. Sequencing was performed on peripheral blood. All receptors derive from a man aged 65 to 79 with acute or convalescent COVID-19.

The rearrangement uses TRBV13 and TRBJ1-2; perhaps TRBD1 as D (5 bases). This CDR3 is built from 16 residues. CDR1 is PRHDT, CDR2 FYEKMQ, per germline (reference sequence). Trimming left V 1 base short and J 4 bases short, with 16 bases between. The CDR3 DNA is TGTGCCAGCAGCTTAGTCTCGGGAGGGGCGATCTATGGCTACACCTTC. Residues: CASSLVSGGAIYGYTF.

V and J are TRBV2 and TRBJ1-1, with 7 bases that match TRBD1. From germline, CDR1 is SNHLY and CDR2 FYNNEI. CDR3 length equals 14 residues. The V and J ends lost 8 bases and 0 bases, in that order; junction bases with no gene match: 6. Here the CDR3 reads CASSVGGMNTEAFF. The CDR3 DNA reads TGTGCCAGCTCGGTAGGGGGCATGAACACTGAAGCTTTCTTT.

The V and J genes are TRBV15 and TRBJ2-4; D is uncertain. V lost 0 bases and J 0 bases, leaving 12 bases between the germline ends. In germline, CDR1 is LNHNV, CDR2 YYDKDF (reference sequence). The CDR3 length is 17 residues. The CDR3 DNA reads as TGTGCCACCAGCAGAGAGAGGCTGGATCTAGCCAAAAACATTCAGTACTTC. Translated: CATSRERLDLAKNIQYF.

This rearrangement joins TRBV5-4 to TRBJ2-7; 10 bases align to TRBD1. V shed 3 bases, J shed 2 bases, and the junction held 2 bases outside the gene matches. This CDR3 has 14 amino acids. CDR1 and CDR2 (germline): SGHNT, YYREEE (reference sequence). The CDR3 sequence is CASSSGTGAYEQYF. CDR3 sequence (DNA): TGTGCCAGCAGCTCCGGGACAGGGGCCTACGAGCAGTACTTC.

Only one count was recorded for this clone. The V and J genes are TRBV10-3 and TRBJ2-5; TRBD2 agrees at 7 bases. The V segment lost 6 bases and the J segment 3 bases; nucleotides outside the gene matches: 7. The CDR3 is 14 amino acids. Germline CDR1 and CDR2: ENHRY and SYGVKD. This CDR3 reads CAIRDNRGEETQYF. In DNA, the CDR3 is TGTGCCATCAGAGATAATCGGGGGGAAGAGACCCAGTACTTC.

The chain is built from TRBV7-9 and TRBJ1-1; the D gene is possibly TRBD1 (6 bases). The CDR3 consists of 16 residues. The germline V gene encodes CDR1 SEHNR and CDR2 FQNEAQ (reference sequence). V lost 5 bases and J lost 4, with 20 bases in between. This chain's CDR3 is CASSNPGERGVTEAFF. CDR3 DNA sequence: TGTGCCAGCAGCAATCCAGGGGAACGTGGGGTCACTGAAGCTTTCTTT.

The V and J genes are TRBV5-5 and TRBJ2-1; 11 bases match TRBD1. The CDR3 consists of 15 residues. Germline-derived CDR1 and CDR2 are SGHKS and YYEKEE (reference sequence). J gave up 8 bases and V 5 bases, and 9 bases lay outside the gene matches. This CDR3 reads CASRPGTGGRDEQFF. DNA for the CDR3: TGTGCCAGCAGACCCGGGACAGGGGGAAGGGATGAGCAGTTCTTC.

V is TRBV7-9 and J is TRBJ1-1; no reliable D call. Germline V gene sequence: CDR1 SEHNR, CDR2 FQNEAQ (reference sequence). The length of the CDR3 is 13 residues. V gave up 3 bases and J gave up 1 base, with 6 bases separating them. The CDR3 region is CASSLSRNTEAFF. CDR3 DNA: TGTGCCAGCAGCTTGAGTAGGAACACTGAAGCTTTCTTT.

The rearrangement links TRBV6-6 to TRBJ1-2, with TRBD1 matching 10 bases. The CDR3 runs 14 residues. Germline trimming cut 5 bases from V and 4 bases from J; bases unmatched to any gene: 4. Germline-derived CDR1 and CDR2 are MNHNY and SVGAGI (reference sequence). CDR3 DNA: TGTGCCAGCAGTCCGGGACAGGGGAGCTATGGCTACACCTTC. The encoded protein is CASSPGQGSYGYTF.

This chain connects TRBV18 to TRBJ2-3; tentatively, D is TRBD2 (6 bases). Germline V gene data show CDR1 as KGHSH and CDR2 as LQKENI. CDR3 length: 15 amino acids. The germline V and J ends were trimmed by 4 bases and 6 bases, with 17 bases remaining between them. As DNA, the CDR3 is TGTGCCAGCTCACACGGGGACTCTCCTGGGGATACGCAGTATTTT. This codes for CASSHGDSPGDTQYF.

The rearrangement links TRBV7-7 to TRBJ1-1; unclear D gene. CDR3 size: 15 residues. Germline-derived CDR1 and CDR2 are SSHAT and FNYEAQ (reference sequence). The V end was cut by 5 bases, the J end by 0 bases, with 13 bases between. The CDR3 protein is CASSPGMVMNTEAFF. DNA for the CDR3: TGTGCCAGCAGCCCCGGGATGGTCATGAACACTGAAGCTTTCTTT.

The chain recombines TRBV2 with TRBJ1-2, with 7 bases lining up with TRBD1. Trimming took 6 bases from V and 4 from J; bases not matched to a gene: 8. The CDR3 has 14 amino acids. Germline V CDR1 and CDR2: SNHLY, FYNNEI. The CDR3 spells CASSETGLSYGYTF. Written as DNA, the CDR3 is TGTGCCAGCAGCGAGACAGGGCTTAGCTATGGCTACACCTTC. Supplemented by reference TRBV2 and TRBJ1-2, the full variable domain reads EPEVTQTPSHQVTQMGQEVILRCVPISNHLYFYWYRQILGQKVEFLVSFYNNEISEKSEIFDDQFSVERPDGSNFTLKIRSTKLEDSAMYFCASSETGLSYGYTFGSGTRLTVV.

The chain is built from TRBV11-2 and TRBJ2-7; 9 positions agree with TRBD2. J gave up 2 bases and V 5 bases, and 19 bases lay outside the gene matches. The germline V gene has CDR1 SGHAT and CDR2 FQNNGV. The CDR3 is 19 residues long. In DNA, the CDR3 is TGTGCCAGCAGCCCATCCCGATATGAGGCGGGAGGGATAACCTACGAGCAGTACTTC. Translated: CASSPSRYEAGGITYEQYF.

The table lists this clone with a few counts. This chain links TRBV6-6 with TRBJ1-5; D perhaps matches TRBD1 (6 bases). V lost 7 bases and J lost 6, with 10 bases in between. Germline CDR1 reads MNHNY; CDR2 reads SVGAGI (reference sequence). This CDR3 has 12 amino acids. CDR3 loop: CASNREGQPQHF. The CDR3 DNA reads TGTGCCAGCAACAGGGAGGGTCAGCCCCAGCATTTT.

The CDR3 DNA reads TGTGCCACCTGGGGCGGGAGGGCGAGCACCGGGGAGCTGTTTTTT. Protein product: CATWGGRASTGELFF. This sequence joins TRBV7-2 and TRBJ2-2; 9 positions match TRBD2. The germline V gene has CDR1 SGHTA and CDR2 FQGNSA. Trimming took 10 bases from V and 4 from J; bases not matched to a gene: 10. The CDR3 covers 15 residues. The full variable domain, its missing parts supplied by reference TRBV7-2 and TRBJ2-2, is GAGVSQSPSNKVTEKGKDVELRCDPISGHTALYWYRQSLGQGLEFLIYFQGNSAPDKSGLPSDRFSAERTGGSVSTLTIQRTQQEDSAVYLCATWGGRASTGELFFGEGSRLTVL.

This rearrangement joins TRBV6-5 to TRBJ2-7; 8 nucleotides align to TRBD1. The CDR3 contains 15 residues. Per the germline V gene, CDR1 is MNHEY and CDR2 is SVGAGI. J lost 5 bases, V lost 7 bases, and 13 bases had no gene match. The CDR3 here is CASTPGQGAIDEQYF. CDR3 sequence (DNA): TGTGCCAGCACCCCCGGGCAGGGGGCTATCGACGAGCAGTACTTC.

CDR3 protein: CASRDRAYNQPQHF. DNA of the CDR3: TGTGCCAGCCGGGACAGAGCTTACAATCAGCCCCAGCATTTT. The J gene is TRBJ1-5, the V gene TRBV6-5, with TRBD1 identical over 7 bases. This CDR3 is built from 14 residues. The V segment lost 8 bases and the J segment 3 bases; nucleotides outside the gene matches: 7. Germline CDR1 reads MNHEY; CDR2 reads SVGAGI.

CDR3 residues: CASRSQGTVNTEAFF. The CDR3 region has the DNA TGTGCCAGCAGGTCACAGGGGACCGTGAACACTGAAGCTTTCTTT. The rearrangement joins TRBV6-5 to TRBJ1-1; 7 bases line up with TRBD1. The V segment lost 6 bases and the J segment 0 bases; nucleotides outside the gene matches: 7. The CDR3 contains 15 residues. Germline CDR1 MNHEY, CDR2 SVGAGI.

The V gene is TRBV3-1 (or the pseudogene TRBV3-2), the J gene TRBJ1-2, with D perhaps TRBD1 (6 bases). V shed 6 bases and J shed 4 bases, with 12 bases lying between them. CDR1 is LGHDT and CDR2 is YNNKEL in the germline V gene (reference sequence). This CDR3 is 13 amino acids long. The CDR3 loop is CASSGQLAYGYTF. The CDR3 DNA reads TGTGCCAGCAGTGGACAGCTTGCCTATGGCTACACCTTC.

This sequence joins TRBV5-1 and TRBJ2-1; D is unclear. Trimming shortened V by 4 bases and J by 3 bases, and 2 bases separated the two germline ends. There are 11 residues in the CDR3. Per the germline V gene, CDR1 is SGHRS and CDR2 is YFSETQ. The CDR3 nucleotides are TGCGCCAGCAGCCACTACAATGAGCAGTTCTTC. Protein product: CASSHYNEQFF.

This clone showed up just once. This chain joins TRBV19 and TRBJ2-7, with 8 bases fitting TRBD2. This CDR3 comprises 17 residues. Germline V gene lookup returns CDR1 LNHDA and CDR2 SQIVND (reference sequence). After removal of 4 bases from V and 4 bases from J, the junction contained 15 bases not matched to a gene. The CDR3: CASSTPRGSGNNYEQYF. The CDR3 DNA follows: TGTGCCAGTAGTACCCCCCGGGGTAGCGGGAATAATTACGAGCAGTACTTC.

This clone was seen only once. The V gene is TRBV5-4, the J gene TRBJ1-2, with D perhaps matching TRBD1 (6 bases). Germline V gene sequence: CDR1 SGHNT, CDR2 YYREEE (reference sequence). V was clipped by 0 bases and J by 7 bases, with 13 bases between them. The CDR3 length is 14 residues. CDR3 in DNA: TGTGCCAGCAGCTTGGTGGCGGGGGCGCGTGGCTACACCTTC. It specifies CASSLVAGARGYTF.